One sample yielded the 7 T cell receptor beta chains listed below, sequenced in a study of cytomegalovirus exposure and HLA in healthy donors. It was with 60 Vbeta and 13 Jbeta primers that the PCR ran. The data were produced by immunoSEQ multiplex PCR, yet TCRdb's version contains in-frame clones alone and is incomplete. This sample has fewer than 200,000 clones, with 55% to 75% found just once. The sample comprised PBMCs. The receptors were sampled from a human donor in good health.

The gene calls are TRBV7-8 and TRBJ1-1; 7 positions agree with TRBD1. This CDR3 spans 16 amino acids. V shed 5 bases and J 7 bases; nucleotides not matched to a gene: 16. Germline lookup yields CDR1 SGHVS and CDR2 FQNEAQ. The CDR3: CASSLSTGIGSGEAFF. DNA for the CDR3: TGTGCCAGCAGCCTGTCGACAGGGATCGGCTCTGGTGAAGCTTTCTTT.

The chain couples TRBV29-1 to TRBJ2-3; 8 positions match TRBD2. The CDR3 contains 17 residues. V shed 6 bases and J 2 bases; nucleotides not matched to a gene: 16. Germline CDR1 and CDR2: SQVTM and ANQGSEA. The CDR3 sequence is CSVRGVERGPHTDTQYF. As DNA, the CDR3 is TGCAGCGTCCGAGGGGTAGAGCGGGGGCCGCACACAGATACGCAGTATTTT.

V usage is TRBV2 and J usage is TRBJ1-6; D is possibly TRBD1 (6 bases). Germline values: CDR1 SNHLY, CDR2 FYNNEI. Between the trimmed V and J ends, which lost 6 bases and 0 bases, there was a span of 9 bases. The CDR3 runs to 15 residues. CDR3 in amino acids: CASSADSSYNSPLHF. The CDR3 DNA sequence: TGTGCCAGCAGCGCGGACAGCTCCTATAATTCACCCCTCCACTTT. Filled out from reference TRBV2 and TRBJ1-6, the complete variable domain reads EPEVTQTPSHQVTQMGQEVILRCVPISNHLYFYWYRQILGQKVEFLVSFYNNEISEKSEIFDDQFSVERPDGSNFTLKIRSTKLEDSAMYFCASSADSSYNSPLHFGNGTRLTVT.

The rearrangement uses TRBV11-3 and TRBJ1-1; D remains unclear. Trimming cost V 6 bases and J 4 bases, with 12 bases left between them. The CDR3 consists of 13 residues. Germline V gene data show CDR1 as SGHNT and CDR2 as YENEEA. The CDR3 is CASSPAPGTEAFF. CDR3 nucleotide sequence: TGTGCCAGCAGTCCAGCCCCAGGCACTGAAGCTTTCTTT.

This chain connects TRBV5-1 to TRBJ2-5; 13 bases are shared with TRBD2. Germline V gives CDR1 SGHRS, CDR2 YFSETQ. The CDR3 runs to 16 residues. With V trimmed by 2 bases and J by 1 base, 2 bases remained unmatched. CDR3 region: CASSFGLAGAQETQYF. In nucleotides, the CDR3 is TGCGCCAGCAGCTTCGGACTAGCGGGGGCCCAAGAGACCCAGTACTTC.

The V call is TRBV2, the J call TRBJ2-5; 9 bases line up with TRBD1. The CDR3 loop spans 19 amino acids. Per the germline V gene, CDR1 is SNHLY and CDR2 is FYNNEI. The trim removed 3 bases at V and 1 base at J, leaving 15 bases unmatched. The CDR3 nucleotides read TGTGCCAGCAGTGATACAGGGGGCTTCGGGTCTCGGCGCCAAGAGACCCAGTACTTC. This codes for CASSDTGGFGSRRQETQYF.

This clone was recorded a few times. This rearrangement joins TRBV2 to TRBJ1-2, with TRBD1 matching over 7 bases. The length of the CDR3 is 13 residues. Germline values: CDR1 SNHLY, CDR2 FYNNEI. Trimming at V came to 5 bases and at J to 6 bases, leaving 6 bases not matched to a gene. The CDR3 DNA is TGTGCCAGCAGTAGCGACAGGGCGGATGGCTACACCTTC. This sequence encodes CASSSDRADGYTF.